This T cell receptor beta chain was identified during a study of cytomegalovirus exposure and HLA in healthy donors. Overall study results and limits: The investigators catalogued 150 or so TCR beta chains as cytomegalovirus-associated.

TCRdb's copy holds only in-frame clones and misses some; the assay was immunoSEQ multiplex PCR. The sample lists 56,000 or so clones; around nine tenths were seen once. Among the 120 subjects of the validation cohort, separate from the approximately 660-subject first cohort, were the donors. Comments on this clone: What it binds is not known.

This TCR derives from a man aged 18 to 29 in good health and CMV-seronegative. The sequenced material came from PBMCs.

The CDR3 spells CASSIASGYSYNEQFF. The CDR3 bases are TGTGCCAGTAGTATCGCTAGCGGTTACTCCTACAATGAGCAGTTCTTC. The gene calls are TRBV19 and TRBJ2-1, with 7 bases matching TRBD2. Germline V gene lookup returns CDR1 LNHDA and CDR2 SQIVND (reference sequence). V lost 3 bases to trimming and J lost 0 bases; unmatched junction nucleotides: 5. This CDR3 has 16 residues.